The rows below give T cell receptor beta chains drawn from one sample of a study of response to subunit inactivated influenza vaccine. TCRdb re-called the RT-PCR reads with MiXCR, one entry per CDR3 protein. The sample records 800,000 to 1,000,000 distinct CDR3 sequences, approximately 22% being singletons. Sample: PBMCs from blood, taken about 5 days after vaccination. Source of these receptors: a man between 50 and 59 years old who received an inactivated influenza vaccine. Each CDR3 is given with its conserved first and last residue. D genes are given only for firm matches. Clone size, where shown, is once, few, many, or a class for clones that have expanded.

D gene: -; clone size: few; V gene: TRBV7-9; J gene: TRBJ2-2; CDR3 protein: CASSPVRELFF; CDR3 DNA: TGTGCCAGCAGCCCCGTCCGGGAGCTGTTTTTT
D gene: -; clone size: -; V gene: TRBV28; J gene: TRBJ1-5; CDR3 protein: CASSLIVAQPQHF; CDR3 DNA: TGTGCCAGCAGTTTAATTGTGGCTCAGCCCCAGCATTTT
D gene: TRBD1; clone size: few; V gene: TRBV15; J gene: TRBJ1-4; CDR3 protein: CATLDRAQDEKLFF; CDR3 DNA: TGTGCCACCCTGGACAGGGCCCAGGATGAAAAACTGTTTTTT
D gene: TRBD2; clone size: -; V gene: TRBV28; J gene: TRBJ2-4; CDR3 protein: CASSPGLVDIQYF; CDR3 DNA: TGTGCCAGCAGCCCCGGACTAGTGGACATTCAGTACTTC
D gene: -; clone size: few; V gene: TRBV7-3; J gene: TRBJ2-1; CDR3 protein: CASSLDGIGYNEQFF; CDR3 DNA: TGTGCCAGCAGCTTAGACGGGATAGGTTACAATGAGCAGTTCTTC
D gene: -; clone size: few; V gene: TRBV7-9; J gene: TRBJ2-5; CDR3 protein: CASSSLGNRYLETQYF; CDR3 DNA: TGTGCCAGCAGCTCTCTCGGGAATCGGTACTTGGAGACCCAGTACTTC
D gene: -; clone size: few; V gene: TRBV3-1; J gene: TRBJ2-1; CDR3 protein: CASSQERGEDEQFF; CDR3 DNA: TGTGCCAGCAGCCAAGAAAGGGGCGAGGATGAGCAGTTCTTC
D gene: -; clone size: -; V gene: TRBV18; J gene: TRBJ2-3; CDR3 protein: CASSLRGPYLDTQYF; CDR3 DNA: TGTGCCAGCTCACTTAGAGGGCCCTACCTAGATACGCAGTATTTT
D gene: -; clone size: many; V gene: TRBV7-3; J gene: TRBJ2-1; CDR3 protein: CASSQGTSYNEQFF; CDR3 DNA: TGTGCCAGCAGCCAGGGGACGTCCTACAATGAGCAGTTCTTC
D gene: -; clone size: -; V gene: TRBV12-3/TRBV12-4; J gene: TRBJ2-2; CDR3 protein: CASSFQGWELFF; CDR3 DNA: TGTGCCAGCAGTTTTCAGGGCTGGGAGCTGTTTTTT
D gene: TRBD2; clone size: -; V gene: TRBV7-9; J gene: TRBJ2-3; CDR3 protein: CASSVETGLPSTDTQYF; CDR3 DNA: TGTGCCAGCAGCGTAGAGACGGGACTACCAAGCACAGATACGCAGTATTTT
D gene: -; clone size: few; V gene: TRBV29-1; J gene: TRBJ1-5; CDR3 protein: CSVLDSGDQPQHF; CDR3 DNA: TGCAGCGTTCTAGACAGTGGCGATCAGCCCCAGCATTTT
D gene: -; clone size: -; V gene: TRBV28; J gene: TRBJ2-3; CDR3 protein: CASRVDISYTDTQYF; CDR3 DNA: TGTGCCAGCAGAGTGGACATATCTTACACAGATACGCAGTATTTT
D gene: -; clone size: -; V gene: TRBV11-2; J gene: TRBJ1-1; CDR3 protein: CASSYRYMNTEAFF; CDR3 DNA: TGTGCCAGCAGCTACAGATACATGAACACTGAAGCTTTCTTT
D gene: -; clone size: -; V gene: TRBV12-3/TRBV12-4; J gene: TRBJ2-7; CDR3 protein: CASRATDSSYEQYF; CDR3 DNA: TGTGCCAGCAGAGCGACAGATAGCTCCTACGAGCAGTACTTC
D gene: TRBD1; clone size: -; V gene: TRBV27; J gene: TRBJ1-1; CDR3 protein: CASSWGQTLNTEAFF; CDR3 DNA: TGTGCCAGCAGTTGGGGACAGACTCTGAACACTGAAGCTTTCTTT
D gene: -; clone size: many; V gene: TRBV5-1; J gene: TRBJ2-1; CDR3 protein: CASSLGQTSLLNEQFF; CDR3 DNA: TGCGCCAGCAGCTTGGGACAGACCTCCCTACTCAATGAGCAGTTCTTC
D gene: -; clone size: -; V gene: TRBV29-1; J gene: TRBJ2-7; CDR3 protein: CSVVINFVEQYF; CDR3 DNA: TGCAGCGTTGTCATCAATTTTGTCGAGCAGTACTTC
D gene: -; clone size: few; V gene: TRBV12-3/TRBV12-4; J gene: TRBJ2-1; CDR3 protein: CASSGIRDEQFF; CDR3 DNA: TGTGCCAGCAGTGGGATAAGGGATGAGCAGTTCTTC
D gene: -; clone size: few; V gene: TRBV6-1; J gene: TRBJ2-2; CDR3 protein: CASTLPVDPGELFF; CDR3 DNA: TGTGCCAGCACCCTGCCCGTGGATCCCGGGGAGCTGTTTTTT
D gene: TRBD2; clone size: -; V gene: TRBV7-8; J gene: TRBJ2-5; CDR3 protein: CASSVAGSQGETQYF; CDR3 DNA: TGTGCCAGCAGCGTAGCGGGTTCACAAGGGGAGACCCAGTACTTC
D gene: TRBD2; clone size: -; V gene: TRBV12-3/TRBV12-4; J gene: TRBJ2-7; CDR3 protein: CASSPGTSGGWTYEQYF; CDR3 DNA: TGTGCCAGCAGTCCCGGGACTAGCGGGGGGTGGACCTACGAGCAGTACTTC
D gene: -; clone size: many; V gene: TRBV28; J gene: TRBJ2-7; CDR3 protein: CAIQGQGTYEQYF; CDR3 DNA: TGTGCCATACAAGGACAAGGAACCTACGAGCAGTACTTC
D gene: TRBD2; clone size: -; V gene: TRBV7-6; J gene: TRBJ2-1; CDR3 protein: CASSFIAGAGNEQFF; CDR3 DNA: TGTGCCAGCAGTTTTATAGCGGGAGCTGGAAATGAGCAGTTCTTC
D gene: TRBD2; clone size: few; V gene: TRBV4-3; J gene: TRBJ2-4; CDR3 protein: CASSQGLAGGKNIQYF; CDR3 DNA: TGCGCCAGCAGCCAAGGACTAGCGGGGGGAAAAAACATTCAGTACTTC
D gene: TRBD2; clone size: -; V gene: TRBV4-2; J gene: TRBJ2-1; CDR3 protein: CASSQPIGLAAGNEQFF; CDR3 DNA: TGTGCCAGCAGCCAACCTATAGGACTAGCGGCCGGTAATGAGCAGTTCTTC
D gene: TRBD2; clone size: few; V gene: TRBV12-3/TRBV12-4; J gene: TRBJ2-2; CDR3 protein: CASVGGIRNTGELFF; CDR3 DNA: TGTGCCAGCGTGGGGGGGATAAGGAACACCGGGGAGCTGTTTTTT
D gene: -; clone size: -; V gene: TRBV12-3/TRBV12-4; J gene: TRBJ2-7; CDR3 protein: CASSTDRGSYEQYF; CDR3 DNA: TGTGCCAGCAGCACTGACCGGGGTTCCTACGAGCAGTACTTC
D gene: -; clone size: few; V gene: TRBV7-2; J gene: TRBJ2-2; CDR3 protein: CASSLPPYRVRTGELFF; CDR3 DNA: TGTGCCAGCAGCTTACCCCCCTACAGGGTTCGCACCGGGGAGCTGTTTTTT